This T cell receptor (beta chain) was identified in a study of blood T cell repertoires in COVID-19. Study information: Italy, Spain and the United States were the sources of the convalescent and acute COVID-19 samples. Sample material is recorded as cDNA or gDNA derived from T cells, B-cell-depleted T cells, or PBMCs.

Authors' methods: Using reference gene primer amplification, nucleated cell counts were estimated. Generated by immunoSEQ multiplex PCR, the TCRdb table keeps only in-frame clones and is missing some. That table is the source of V, J and clone size, and D and trimming were worked out from the DNA. The sample gives roughly 180,000 clones, approximately 88% of which show up once; about 7% is in the top ten. The CDR3 contains 17 residues. This clone was observed once. Enrolled during active infection, Seattle patients were then followed longitudinally. The V gene is TRBV21-1, the J gene TRBJ1-4; TRBD1, as called in the table, went unchecked against the DNA. TRBV21-1 is tagged as a pseudogene. The source material was peripheral blood. This TCR came from a woman aged 40 to 49 with COVID-19, enrolled during active disease. CDR3 bases: TGTGCCAGCAGCGCCCGAGACAGGGTTGCAACTAATGAAAAACTGTTTTTT. Translated: CASSARDRVATNEKLFF.